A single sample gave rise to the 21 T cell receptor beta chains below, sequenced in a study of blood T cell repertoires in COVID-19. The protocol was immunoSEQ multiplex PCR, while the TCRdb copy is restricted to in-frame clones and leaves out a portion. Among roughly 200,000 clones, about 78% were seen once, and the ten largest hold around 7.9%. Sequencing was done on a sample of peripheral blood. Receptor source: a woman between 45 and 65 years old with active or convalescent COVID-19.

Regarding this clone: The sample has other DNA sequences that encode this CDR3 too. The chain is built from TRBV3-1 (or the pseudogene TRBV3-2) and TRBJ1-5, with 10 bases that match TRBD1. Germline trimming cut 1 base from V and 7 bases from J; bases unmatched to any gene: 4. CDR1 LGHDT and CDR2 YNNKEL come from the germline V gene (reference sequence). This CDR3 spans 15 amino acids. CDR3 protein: CASSQGTGGGQPQHF. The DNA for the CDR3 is TGTGCCAGCAGCCAAGGGACAGGGGGAGGGCAGCCCCAGCATTTT.

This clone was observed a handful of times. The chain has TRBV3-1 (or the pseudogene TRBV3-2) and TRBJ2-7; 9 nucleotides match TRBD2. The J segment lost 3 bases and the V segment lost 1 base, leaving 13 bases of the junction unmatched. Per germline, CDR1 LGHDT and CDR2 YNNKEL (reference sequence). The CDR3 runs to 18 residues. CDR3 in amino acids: CASSQGLLAGMTRYEQYF. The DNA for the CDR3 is TGTGCCAGCAGCCAAGGTTTGCTAGCGGGAATGACACGCTACGAGCAGTACTTC.

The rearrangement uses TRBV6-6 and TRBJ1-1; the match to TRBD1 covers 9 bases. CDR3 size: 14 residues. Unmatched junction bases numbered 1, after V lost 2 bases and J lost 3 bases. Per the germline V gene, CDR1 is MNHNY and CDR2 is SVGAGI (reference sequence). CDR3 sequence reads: CASSYRTGDTEAFF. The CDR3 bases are TGTGCCAGCAGTTACAGGACAGGGGACACTGAAGCTTTCTTT.

CDR3 in DNA: TGCGCCAGCAGCCAAGTCGGAACGCGGGAGAGGAAAACAGATACGCAGTATTTT. Protein: CASSQVGTRERKTDTQYF. This chain links TRBV4-1 with TRBJ2-3; 7 positions match TRBD2. There are 18 residues in the CDR3. The V and J ends lost 1 base and 3 bases, in that order; junction bases with no gene match: 13. Germline loops: CDR1 MGHRA, CDR2 YSYEKL.

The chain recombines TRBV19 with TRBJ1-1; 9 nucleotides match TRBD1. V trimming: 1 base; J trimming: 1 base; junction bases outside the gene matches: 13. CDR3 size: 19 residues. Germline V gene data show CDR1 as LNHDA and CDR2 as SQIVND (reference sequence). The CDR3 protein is CASSIAPRDRGVGNTEAFF. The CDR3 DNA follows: TGTGCCAGTAGTATAGCCCCTCGCGACAGGGGGGTAGGGAACACTGAAGCTTTCTTT.

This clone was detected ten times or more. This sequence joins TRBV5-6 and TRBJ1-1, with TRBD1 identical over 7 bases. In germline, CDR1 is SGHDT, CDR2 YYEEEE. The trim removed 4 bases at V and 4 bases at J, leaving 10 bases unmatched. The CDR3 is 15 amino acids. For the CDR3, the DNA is TGTGCCAGCAGCAGACCTGACAGGGCCGGCACTGAAGCTTTCTTT. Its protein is CASSRPDRAGTEAFF.

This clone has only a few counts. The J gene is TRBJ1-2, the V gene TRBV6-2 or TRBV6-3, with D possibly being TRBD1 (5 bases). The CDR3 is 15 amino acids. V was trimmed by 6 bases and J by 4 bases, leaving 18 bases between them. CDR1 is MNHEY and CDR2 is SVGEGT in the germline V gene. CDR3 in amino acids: CASSPGGHLSYGYTF. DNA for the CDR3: TGTGCCAGCAGCCCCGGCGGACATCTTAGCTATGGCTACACCTTC.

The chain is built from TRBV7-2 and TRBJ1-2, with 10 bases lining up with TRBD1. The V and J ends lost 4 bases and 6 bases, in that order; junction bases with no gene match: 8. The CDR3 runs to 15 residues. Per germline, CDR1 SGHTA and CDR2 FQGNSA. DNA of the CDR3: TGTGCCAGCAGCTGGGAACCGGACAGGGGGAATGGCTACACCTTC. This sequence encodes CASSWEPDRGNGYTF.

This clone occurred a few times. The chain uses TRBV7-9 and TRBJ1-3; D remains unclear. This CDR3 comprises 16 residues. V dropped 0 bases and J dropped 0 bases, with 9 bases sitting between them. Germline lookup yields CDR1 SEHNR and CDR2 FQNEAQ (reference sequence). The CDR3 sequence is CASSLAMDSSGNTIYF. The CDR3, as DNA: TGTGCCAGCAGCTTAGCGATGGACTCCTCTGGAAACACCATATATTTT.

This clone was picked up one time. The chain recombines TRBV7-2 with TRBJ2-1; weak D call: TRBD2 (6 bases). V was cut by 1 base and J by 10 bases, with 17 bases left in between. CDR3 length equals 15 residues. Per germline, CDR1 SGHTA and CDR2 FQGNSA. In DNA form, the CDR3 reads TGTGCCAGCAGCTTAGGCGGGACTCCGGGCCGCGAGCAGTTCTTC. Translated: CASSLGGTPGREQFF.

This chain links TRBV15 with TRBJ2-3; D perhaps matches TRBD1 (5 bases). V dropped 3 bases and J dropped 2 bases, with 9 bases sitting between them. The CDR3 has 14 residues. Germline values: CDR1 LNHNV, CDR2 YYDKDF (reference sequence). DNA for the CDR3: TGTGCCACCAGCAGGGGGCTGGACACAGATACGCAGTATTTT. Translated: CATSRGLDTDTQYF. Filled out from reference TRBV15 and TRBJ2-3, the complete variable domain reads DAMVIQNPRYQVTQFGKPVTLSCSQTLNHNVMYWYQQKSSQAPKLLFHYYDKDFNNEADTPDNFQSRRPNTSFCFLDIRSPGLGDTAMYLCATSRGLDTDTQYFGPGTRLTVL.

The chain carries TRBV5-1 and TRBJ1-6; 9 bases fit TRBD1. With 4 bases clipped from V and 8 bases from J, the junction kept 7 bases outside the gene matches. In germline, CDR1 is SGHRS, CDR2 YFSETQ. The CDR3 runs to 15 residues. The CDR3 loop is CASSSGQGSHSPLHF. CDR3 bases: TGCGCCAGCAGCAGCGGACAGGGGAGTCATTCACCCCTCCACTTT.

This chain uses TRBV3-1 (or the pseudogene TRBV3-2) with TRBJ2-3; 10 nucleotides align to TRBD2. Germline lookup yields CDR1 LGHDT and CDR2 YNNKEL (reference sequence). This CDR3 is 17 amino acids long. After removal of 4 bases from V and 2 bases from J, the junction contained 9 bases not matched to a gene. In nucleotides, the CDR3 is TGTGCCAGCAGCCTACGGACTAGCGGAACCTCCACAGATACGCAGTATTTT. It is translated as CASSLRTSGTSTDTQYF.

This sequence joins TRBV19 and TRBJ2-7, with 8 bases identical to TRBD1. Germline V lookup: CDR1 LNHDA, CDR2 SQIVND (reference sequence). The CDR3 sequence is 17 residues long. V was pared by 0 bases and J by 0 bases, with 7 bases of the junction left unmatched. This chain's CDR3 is CASSIDGQGSSSYEQYF. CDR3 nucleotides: TGTGCCAGTAGTATAGACGGACAGGGCTCCTCCTCCTACGAGCAGTACTTC.

The CDR3 loop reads CASSAGINEKLFF. In DNA form, the CDR3 reads TGTGCCAGCAGCGCAGGAATTAATGAAAAACTGTTTTTT. The J gene is TRBJ1-4, the V gene TRBV9; D gene uncertain. The CDR3 length is 13 residues. V gave up 3 bases and J gave up 4 bases, with 7 bases separating them. The germline V gene has CDR1 SGDLS and CDR2 YYNGEE.

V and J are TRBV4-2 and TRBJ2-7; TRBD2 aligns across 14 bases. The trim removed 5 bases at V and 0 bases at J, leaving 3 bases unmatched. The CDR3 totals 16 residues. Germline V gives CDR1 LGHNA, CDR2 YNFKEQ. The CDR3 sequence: CASSTGLAGVSYEQYF. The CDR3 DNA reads TGTGCCAGCAGCACGGGACTAGCGGGGGTCTCCTACGAGCAGTACTTC.

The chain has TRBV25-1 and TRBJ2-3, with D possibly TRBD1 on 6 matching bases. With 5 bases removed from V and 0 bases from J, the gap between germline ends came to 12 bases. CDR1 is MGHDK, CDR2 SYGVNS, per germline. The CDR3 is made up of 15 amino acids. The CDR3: CASSRGGPSTDTQYF. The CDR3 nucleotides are TGTGCCAGCAGTCGTGGGGGCCCAAGCACAGATACGCAGTATTTT.

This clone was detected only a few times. The CDR3 protein is CAWSVKGAAGNFF. The CDR3 DNA sequence: TGTGCCTGGAGTGTAAAAGGAGCAGCGGGAAATTTCTTC. The V call is TRBV30, the J call TRBJ2-1, with 7 nucleotides matching TRBD2. The junction had 12 bases not matched to a gene; V was cut back by 0 bases and J by 16 bases. The CDR3 extends over 13 amino acids. The germline gives CDR1 GTSNPN, CDR2 SVGIG (reference sequence).

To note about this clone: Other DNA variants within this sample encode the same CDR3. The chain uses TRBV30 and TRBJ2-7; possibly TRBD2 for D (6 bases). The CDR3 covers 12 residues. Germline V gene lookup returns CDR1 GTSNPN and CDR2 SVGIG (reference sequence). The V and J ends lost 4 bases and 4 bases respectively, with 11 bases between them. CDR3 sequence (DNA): TGTGCCTGGACCCGGGGGAGTTACGAGCAGTACTTC. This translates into CAWTRGSYEQYF.

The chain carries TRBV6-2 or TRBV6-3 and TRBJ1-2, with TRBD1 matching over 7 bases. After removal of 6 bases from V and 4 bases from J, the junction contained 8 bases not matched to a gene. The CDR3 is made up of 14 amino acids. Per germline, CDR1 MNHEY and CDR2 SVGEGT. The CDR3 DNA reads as TGTGCCAGCAGCCCCCCAGGGGGAGGCTATGGCTACACCTTC. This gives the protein CASSPPGGGYGYTF.

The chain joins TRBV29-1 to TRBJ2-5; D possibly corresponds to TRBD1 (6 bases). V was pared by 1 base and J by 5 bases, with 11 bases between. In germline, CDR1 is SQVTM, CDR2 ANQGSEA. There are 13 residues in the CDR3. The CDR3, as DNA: TGCAGCGTTGAAGTTAACCAGGGGGAGACCCAGTACTTC. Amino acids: CSVEVNQGETQYF. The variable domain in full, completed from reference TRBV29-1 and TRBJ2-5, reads SAVISQKPSRDICQRGTSLTIQCQVDSQVTMMFWYRQQPGQSLTLIATANQGSEATYESGFVIDKFPISRPNLTFSTLTVSNMSPEDSSIYLCSVEVNQGETQYFGPGTRLLVL.